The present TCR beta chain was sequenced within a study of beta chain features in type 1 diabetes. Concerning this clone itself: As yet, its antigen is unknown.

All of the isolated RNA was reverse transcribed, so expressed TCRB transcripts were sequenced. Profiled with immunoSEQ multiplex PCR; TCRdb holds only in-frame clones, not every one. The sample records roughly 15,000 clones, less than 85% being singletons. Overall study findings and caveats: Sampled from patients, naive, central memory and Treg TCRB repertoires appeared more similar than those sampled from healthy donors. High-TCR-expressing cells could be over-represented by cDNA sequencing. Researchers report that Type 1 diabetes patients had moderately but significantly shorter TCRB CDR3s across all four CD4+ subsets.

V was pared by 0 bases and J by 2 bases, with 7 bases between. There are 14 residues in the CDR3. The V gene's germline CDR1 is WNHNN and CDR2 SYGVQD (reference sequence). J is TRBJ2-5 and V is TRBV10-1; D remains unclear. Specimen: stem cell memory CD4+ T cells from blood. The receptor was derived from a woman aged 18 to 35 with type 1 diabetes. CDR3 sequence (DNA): TGCGCCAGCAGTGAGTCGATAGTACAAGAGACCCAGTACTTC. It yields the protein CASSESIVQETQYF.